Below are 23 T cell receptor beta chains sequenced from a single sample in a study of T-cell memory formation after mild COVID-19. From the 5' RACE reads, TCRdb called clonotypes with MiXCR, one entry per CDR3 protein. The sample has approximately 40,000 distinct CDR3 sequences, about an eighth seen once. Sequencing was done on a sample of PBMCs or a T cell subset sorted from them (not recorded which). All receptors derive from a man between 18 and 35 years old who had mild COVID-19 (a few samples of this study predate the infection). Cell type and time point are not known.

Many counts were recorded for this clonotype. The rearrangement joins TRBV4-1 to TRBJ2-6; weak D call: TRBD1 (6 bases). Germline CDR1 reads MGHRA; CDR2 reads YSYEKL. The CDR3 totals 15 residues. V lost 0 bases, J lost 3 bases, and 6 bases lay in between. The CDR3 sequence: CASSQDRGGANVLTF. CDR3 in DNA: TGCGCCAGCAGCCAAGACAGGGGTGGGGCCAACGTCCTGACTTTC.

The gene calls are TRBV7-2 and TRBJ2-3; the D is unclear. Per the germline V gene, CDR1 is SGHTA and CDR2 is FQGNSA. This CDR3 spans 13 amino acids. V dropped 5 bases and J dropped 2 bases, with 8 bases sitting between them. CDR3 sequence reads: CASSTGNTDTQYF. The CDR3 DNA follows: TGTGCCAGCAGCACCGGCAACACAGATACGCAGTATTTT.

With regard to this clonotype: A read error is possible here, since a much larger clone lies one base away. J is TRBJ2-6 and V is TRBV2; D is uncertain. There are 13 residues in the CDR3. With 8 bases removed from V and 6 bases from J, the gap between germline ends came to 11 bases. The germline gives CDR1 SNHLY, CDR2 FYNNEI. CDR3 in amino acids: CASLPCEANVLTF. CDR3 sequence (DNA): TGTGCCAGCCTCCCATGTGAGGCCAACGTCCTGACTTTC.

The table lists this clonotype with many counts. The chain carries TRBV12-3 or TRBV12-4 and TRBJ2-3, with 7 bases matching TRBD2. V lost 6 bases, J lost 1 base, and 13 bases stayed unmatched. The CDR3 has 17 amino acids. The CDR3 region is CASSYRGGGVGTDTQYF. The CDR3 DNA is TGTGCCAGCAGCTACCGAGGCGGGGGTGTCGGCACAGATACGCAGTATTTT.

This chain connects TRBV18 to TRBJ1-1; D is undetermined. Trimming took 6 bases from V and 0 from J, leaving 8 bases between them. This CDR3 spans 13 amino acids. Per the germline V gene, CDR1 is KGHSH and CDR2 is LQKENI. CDR3 residues: CASSQDLNTEAFF. DNA for the CDR3: TGTGCCAGCTCTCAAGACCTGAACACTGAAGCTTTCTTT.

This clonotype was seen repeatedly, ten times or more. J is TRBJ2-4 and V is TRBV5-1; D is unclear. CDR3 length: 13 amino acids. V lost 4 bases to trimming and J lost 3 bases, with 8 bases between them. Germline-derived CDR1 and CDR2 are SGHRS and YFSETQ. CDR3 loop: CASSISDKNIQYF. The CDR3 DNA is TGCGCCAGCAGCATTTCGGACAAAAACATTCAGTACTTC.

This clonotype was seen ten or more times. This chain connects TRBV4-2 to TRBJ2-6; the D is unclear. Germline assignment: CDR1 LGHNA and CDR2 YNFKEQ. V was pared by 0 bases and J by 4 bases, with 10 bases between. The CDR3 runs to 16 residues. The CDR3, as DNA: TGTGCCAGCAGCCAAGATGAATCCGGAGGGGCCAACGTCCTGACTTTC. It specifies CASSQDESGGANVLTF.

At least ten counts were recorded for this clonotype. The chain recombines TRBV7-2 with TRBJ1-2; D ambiguous. Trimming removed 0 bases at V and 8 bases at J, with 16 bases between. The CDR3 covers 15 residues. Germline V gene data show CDR1 as SGHTA and CDR2 as FQGNSA. The CDR3 nucleotides read TGTGCCAGCAGCTTAGCAGGGTCCGCTTTGGTAGGCTACACCTTC. Translated: CASSLAGSALVGYTF.

This clonotype has at least ten counts. V usage is TRBV7-2 and J usage is TRBJ1-1; weak D call: TRBD1 (6 bases). V lost 5 bases and J lost 5, with 15 bases in between. This CDR3 region has 14 residues. The V gene's germline CDR1 is SGHTA and CDR2 FQGNSA. The chain's CDR3 is CASSPQGRRTEAFF. CDR3 sequence (DNA): TGTGCCAGCAGCCCACAGGGTAGGAGGACTGAAGCTTTCTTT.

This clonotype has ten or more counts. The chain couples TRBV28 to TRBJ2-1; 7 nucleotides match TRBD2. Germline CDR1 is MDHEN and CDR2 is SYDVKM. J lost 3 bases, V lost 8 bases, and 4 bases had no gene match. The CDR3 runs to 13 residues. The CDR3 DNA reads as TGTGCCAGCTTTGGGGGGGACTACAATGAGCAGTTCTTC. Encoded protein: CASFGGDYNEQFF. The entire variable domain, with the rest obtained from reference TRBV28 and TRBJ2-1, is as follows: DVKVTQSSRYLVKRTGEKVFLECVQDMDHENMFWYRQDPGLGLRLIYFSYDVKMKEKGDIPEGYSVSREKKERFSLILESASTNQTSMYLCASFGGDYNEQFFGPGTRLTVL.

This clonotype showed up many times. The CDR3 DNA reads TGCAGTGCTAGCGTGGCAGAAGAGACCCAGTACTTC. This translates into CSASVAEETQYF. This chain connects TRBV20-1 to TRBJ2-5; D gene unclear. This CDR3 comprises 12 residues. CDR1 DFQATT and CDR2 SNEGSKA come from the germline V gene (reference sequence). Trimming left V 3 bases short and J 3 bases short, with 8 bases between.

The J gene is TRBJ2-2, the V gene TRBV4-1; D unresolved. Germline CDR1 is MGHRA and CDR2 is YSYEKL. Trimming removed 3 bases from V and 8 bases from J, with 7 bases in between. The CDR3 covers 12 residues. CDR3 protein: CASSQVSGELFF. In DNA form, the CDR3 reads TGCGCCAGCAGCCAGGTCTCTGGGGAGCTGTTTTTT.

This clonotype has at least ten counts. This chain links TRBV5-1 with TRBJ2-1; the match to TRBD2 covers 12 bases. The CDR3 totals 17 residues. After removal of 3 bases from V and 4 bases from J, the junction contained 8 bases not matched to a gene. The germline V gene has CDR1 SGHRS and CDR2 YFSETQ. CDR3 residues: CASSYSSGGAGYNEQFF. CDR3 coding DNA: TGCGCCAGCAGCTACTCTAGCGGGGGGGCCGGGTACAATGAGCAGTTCTTC. Supplemented by reference TRBV5-1 and TRBJ2-1, the full variable domain reads KAGVTQTPRYLIKTRGQQVTLSCSPISGHRSVSWYQQTPGQGLQFLFEYFSETQRNKGNFPGRFSGRQFSNSRSEMNVSTLELGDSALYLCASSYSSGGAGYNEQFFGPGTRLTVL.

This clonotype was seen repeatedly, ten times or more. The chain has TRBV20-1 and TRBJ1-5, with D uncertain. V lost 5 bases, J lost 1 base, and 15 bases lay in between. The CDR3 extends over 15 amino acids. Looked up from germline, CDR1 is DFQATT and CDR2 is SNEGSKA (reference sequence). CDR3 residues: CSAGPSGGSNQPQHF. The DNA for the CDR3 is TGCAGTGCTGGGCCGTCGGGCGGAAGCAATCAGCCCCAGCATTTT.

This clonotype occurred many times. This chain uses TRBV7-2 with TRBJ2-3; TRBD1 matches at 7 bases. Germline V gene data show CDR1 as SGHTA and CDR2 as FQGNSA. This CDR3 spans 14 amino acids. V shed 4 bases, J shed 6 bases, and the junction held 7 bases outside the gene matches. The CDR3, as DNA: TGTGCCAGCAGCTCGGGGACAGCCTGGGATACGCAGTATTTT. Translated: CASSSGTAWDTQYF.

At least ten counts were recorded for this clonotype. The J gene is TRBJ1-2, the V gene TRBV6-2 or TRBV6-3; D gene ambiguous. CDR3 length equals 12 residues. The V end lost 5 bases, the J end lost 5 bases, and 9 bases lay between the germline ends. Germline V CDR1 and CDR2: MNHEY, SVGEGT. As DNA, the CDR3 is TGTGCCAGCAGTCGGACCGAGTATGGCTACACCTTC. Translated, it gives CASSRTEYGYTF.

This clonotype has a count of ten or more. The chain links TRBV7-2 to TRBJ2-2; D not certain. Deletions cut 3 bases from V and 5 bases from J, with 10 bases between. CDR3 length: 14 amino acids. The germline gives CDR1 SGHTA, CDR2 FQGNSA. CDR3 DNA sequence: TGTGCCAGCAGCTTGCACTCTGGGACCGGGGAGCTGTTTTTT. It codes for CASSLHSGTGELFF.

At least ten counts were recorded for this clonotype. V gene TRBV6-1 combines with J gene TRBJ2-3, with 8 bases matching TRBD2. The J segment lost 1 base and the V segment lost 2 bases, leaving 11 bases of the junction unmatched. The CDR3 totals 18 residues. The germline V gene encodes CDR1 MNHNS and CDR2 SASEGT. DNA for the CDR3: TGTGCCAGCAGTGAATACAGCGGGGGCCCAGCTGGCACAGATACGCAGTATTTT. Translating gives CASSEYSGGPAGTDTQYF.

The table lists this clonotype with many counts. The rearrangement joins TRBV27 to TRBJ2-5, with a weak D call TRBD1 (6 bases). CDR3 size: 12 residues. V lost 6 bases and J lost 6, with 11 bases in between. Looked up from germline, CDR1 is MNHEY and CDR2 is SMNVEV (reference sequence). CDR3 in DNA: TGTGCCAGCAGCCTAACAGGGAAGACCCAGTACTTC. Encoded protein: CASSLTGKTQYF.

Ten or more counts support this clonotype. This chain links TRBV2 with TRBJ2-5; no clear D. CDR1 is SNHLY, CDR2 FYNNEI, per germline. The CDR3 contains 12 residues. Trimming cost V 8 bases and J 2 bases, with 9 bases left between them. Here the CDR3 reads CASSQLQETQYF. CDR3 nucleotides: TGTGCCAGCTCGCAACTGCAAGAGACCCAGTACTTC. The variable domain in full, with the rest retrieved from reference TRBV2 and TRBJ2-5, is EPEVTQTPSHQVTQMGQEVILRCVPISNHLYFYWYRQILGQKVEFLVSFYNNEISEKSEIFDDQFSVERPDGSNFTLKIRSTKLEDSAMYFCASSQLQETQYFGPGTRLLVL.

This clonotype has at least ten counts. V gene TRBV29-1 combines with J gene TRBJ1-2; D is uncertain. Germline CDR1 is SQVTM and CDR2 is ANQGSEA. The CDR3 sequence is 13 residues long. Deletions cut 7 bases from V and 5 bases from J, with 17 bases between. The CDR3 reads CSDREGALYGYTF. In DNA form, the CDR3 reads TGCAGCGACCGAGAAGGAGCCCTATATGGCTACACCTTC.

The chain joins TRBV2 to TRBJ1-1; D gene ambiguous. Trimming cost V 3 bases and J 4 bases, with 12 bases left between them. The V gene's germline CDR1 is SNHLY and CDR2 FYNNEI. The CDR3 runs to 14 residues. CDR3 sequence reads: CASSDPDWVTEAFF. For the CDR3, the DNA is TGTGCCAGCAGTGATCCCGACTGGGTCACTGAAGCTTTCTTT.

This clonotype was found many times. V gene TRBV20-1 combines with J gene TRBJ2-5, with D perhaps TRBD2 (5 bases). Germline V gene data show CDR1 as DFQATT and CDR2 as SNEGSKA (reference sequence). CDR3 length: 15 residues. Between the trimmed V and J ends, which lost 1 base and 2 bases, there was a span of 14 bases. The CDR3 DNA is TGCAGTGCTAGAGTCTCGGGAACAGCTCAAGAGACCCAGTACTTC. It specifies CSARVSGTAQETQYF.